This T cell receptor beta chain emerged from a study of naive and memory T cell subsets. Study-level points and caveats: Clonotypes are single alpha or beta chains, not paired receptors. The power law exponent of TCR abundance differed between naive and memory cells.

Cells stained for CD3, CD4, CD8, CD45RA, CD27 and viability were sorted into four CD45RA/CD27 subsets. Both TRBC1 and TRBC2 were covered by a beta constant-region primer of two equimolar oligonucleotides. Nested alpha and beta constant-region primers with the SP2 primer drove four PCR rounds on ligated cDNA. A 12-nucleotide UMI and the SP2 primer were added to the cDNA 3' end by oligonucleotide ligation. MiXCR was run by TCRdb on the UMI-ligation and nested PCR reads, yielding one entry per CDR3 protein. Here the sample spans 15,000 or so distinct CDR3 sequences, around 8.2% being singletons. In this sample, this clonotype turned up many times. Antigen specificity is unknown. Looked up from germline, CDR1 is DFQATT and CDR2 is SNEGSKA (reference sequence). This CDR3 has 12 amino acids. The ends were cut back, 6 bases at V and 3 bases at J, with 11 bases in the middle.

Sequenced material: central memory CD8+ T cells from blood. The sequence derives from a human donor in good health. V gene TRBV20-1 combines with J gene TRBJ1-1; D perhaps matches TRBD1 (5 bases). This chain's CDR3 is CSALRGDTEAFF. In nucleotides, the CDR3 is TGCAGTGCCCTGCGGGGGGACACTGAAGCTTTCTTT.